The 27 T cell receptor beta chains given below trace back to one sample, sequenced in a study of T cells in Graves' hyperthyroidism and ophthalmopathy. Authors of the study amplified TCR beta CDR3 regions from RNA transcripts. Initially, a first-round RT-PCR of the TCR CDR3 employed the HTBI primer set. TCRdb reprocessed the multiplex PCR reads via MiXCR and lists one record per CDR3 protein. Among hundreds of thousands of distinct CDR3 sequences listed, approximately 21% were seen once. Sequencing input: blood. The receptors come from a man aged 30 to 45 with Graves' ophthalmopathy.

The gene calls are TRBV20-1 and TRBJ2-7; no definite D call. From germline, CDR1 is DFQATT and CDR2 SNEGSKA (reference sequence). This CDR3 region has 10 residues. DNA for the CDR3: TGCACAATAAATACCTACGAGCAGTACTTC. Translating it yields CTINTYEQYF.

This clonotype occurred a few times. V and J are TRBV28 and TRBJ2-7; the D is unclear. CDR1 MDHEN and CDR2 SYDVKM come from the germline V gene. Trimming shortened V by 3 bases and J by 3 bases, and 15 bases separated the two germline ends. This CDR3 spans 15 amino acids. The CDR3, as DNA: TGTGCCAGCAGTTTTTATGGGTCAGGCCTCTACGAGCAGTACTTC. This sequence encodes CASSFYGSGLYEQYF. Looking up the rest from reference TRBV28 and TRBJ2-7 gives the full variable domain: DVKVTQSSRYLVKRTGEKVFLECVQDMDHENMFWYRQDPGLGLRLIYFSYDVKMKEKGDIPEGYSVSREKKERFSLILESASTNQTSMYLCASSFYGSGLYEQYFGPGTRLTVT.

At least ten counts were recorded for this clonotype. The rearrangement joins TRBV20-1 to TRBJ2-7; 10 bases map to TRBD2. V was clipped by 3 bases and J by 3 bases; unmatched bases: 5. The CDR3 extends over 14 amino acids. Per the germline V gene, CDR1 is DFQATT and CDR2 is SNEGSKA (reference sequence). For the CDR3, the DNA is TGCAGTGCTAGCGAATTAGCGGGGGGCTACGAGCAGTACTTC. Amino acid sequence: CSASELAGGYEQYF.

The V gene is TRBV28, the J gene TRBJ2-5, with TRBD2 as a possible D gene (6 bases). Germline CDR1 is MDHEN and CDR2 is SYDVKM. Trimming cost V 8 bases and J 3 bases, with 16 bases left between them. The length of the CDR3 is 14 residues. CDR3 nucleotide sequence: TGTGCCAGCTGGGGGGAGCCCGTGGAAGAGACCCAGTACTTC. Amino acids: CASWGEPVEETQYF. Using reference TRBV28 and TRBJ2-5 for the parts outside the CDR3, the full variable domain is DVKVTQSSRYLVKRTGEKVFLECVQDMDHENMFWYRQDPGLGLRLIYFSYDVKMKEKGDIPEGYSVSREKKERFSLILESASTNQTSMYLCASWGEPVEETQYFGPGTRLLVL.

This clonotype has a count of ten or more. The chain combines TRBV7-8 with TRBJ2-1; D may be TRBD2 (5 bases). Per germline, CDR1 SGHVS and CDR2 FQNEAQ. V was cut by 4 bases and J by 4 bases, with 14 bases left in between. The CDR3 spans 15 residues. The CDR3 DNA is TGTGCCAGCAGCTCCGAAATGAGGGTGTACAATGAGCAGTTCTTC. Translation: CASSSEMRVYNEQFF.

This clonotype occurred many times. This chain connects TRBV28 to TRBJ1-2; TRBD1 matches at 7 bases. The ends lost 5 bases at V and 0 bases at J; junction bases unmatched: 6. Germline assignment: CDR1 MDHEN and CDR2 SYDVKM. The CDR3 has 15 residues. The CDR3 coding sequence is TGTGCCAGCAGTAACAGGGGAAAAGCTAACTATGGCTACACCTTC. Its protein product is CASSNRGKANYGYTF.

As DNA, the CDR3 is TGTGCCAGCTCGTCCGGCGGGACAGGCCTCTACGAGCAGTACTTC. Translation: CASSSGGTGLYEQYF. The rearrangement joins TRBV18 to TRBJ2-7, with 8 bases that match TRBD1. V was clipped by 6 bases and J by 3 bases; unmatched bases: 10. The CDR3 contains 15 residues. CDR1 is KGHSH and CDR2 is LQKENI in the germline V gene.

This clonotype came up many times. J is TRBJ2-5 and V is TRBV15, with 10 bases that match TRBD2. J lost 2 bases, V lost 0 bases, and 9 bases had no gene match. The germline CDR1 and CDR2 sequences are LNHNV and YYDKDF (reference sequence). This CDR3 contains 18 residues. The CDR3 region is CATSREEASGRLQETQYF. CDR3 DNA sequence: TGTGCCACCAGCAGAGAGGAAGCTAGCGGGAGACTTCAAGAGACCCAGTACTTC.

CDR3 sequence (DNA): TGTGCCAGTAGTATAGTTGGCGGCAATGAAAAACTGTTTTTT. Amino acid sequence: CASSIVGGNEKLFF. J is TRBJ1-4 and V is TRBV19; the D is unclear. There are 14 residues in the CDR3. Between the trimmed V and J ends, which lost 1 base and 5 bases, there was a span of 8 bases. Germline-derived CDR1 and CDR2 are LNHDA and SQIVND (reference sequence).

Many counts were recorded for this clonotype. The rearrangement joins TRBV3-1 to TRBJ2-7; D is ambiguous. Trimming left V 0 bases short and J 2 bases short, with 11 bases between. The CDR3 has 15 amino acids. Germline V CDR1 and CDR2: LGHDT, YNNKEL (reference sequence). The CDR3 region is CASSQDSHVTYEQYF. As DNA, the CDR3 is TGTGCCAGCAGCCAAGATTCTCACGTAACCTACGAGCAGTACTTC.

The CDR3 sequence is CASSVQRERTDTQYF. Here the CDR3 DNA reads TGTGCCAGTAGTGTCCAGCGGGAGAGAACAGATACGCAGTATTTT. The chain links TRBV19 to TRBJ2-3; 8 nucleotides line up with TRBD2. This CDR3 comprises 15 residues. Germline assignment: CDR1 LNHDA and CDR2 SQIVND (reference sequence). V shed 5 bases and J 3 bases; nucleotides not matched to a gene: 7.

This clonotype came up many times. The rearrangement links TRBV30 to TRBJ2-5; D unclear. CDR3 size: 12 residues. Germline CDR1 reads GTSNPN; CDR2 reads SVGIG (reference sequence). V was clipped by 2 bases and J by 5 bases, with 9 bases between them. CDR3 sequence (DNA): TGTGCCTGGAGTCATTTGGGTGAGACCCAGTACTTC. The encoded protein is CAWSHLGETQYF.

This clonotype was recorded a few times. The chain joins TRBV28 to TRBJ2-7; TRBD2 might be the D (7 bases). The CDR3 sequence is 15 residues long. V lost 5 bases and J lost 3, with 17 bases in between. Germline V lookup: CDR1 MDHEN, CDR2 SYDVKM. CDR3 DNA sequence: TGTGCCAGCAGTACACGAGGGAGGGGGGGCTACGAGCAGTACTTC. It is translated as CASSTRGRGGYEQYF.

This clonotype occurred many times. This sequence joins TRBV4-1 and TRBJ2-1, with D unclear. The CDR3 contains 16 residues. V was shortened by 3 bases and J by 0 bases, with 12 bases between the two germline ends. Germline loops: CDR1 MGHRA, CDR2 YSYEKL. The CDR3 DNA reads as TGCGCCAGCAGCCAGGGTGGCGGAGTCTCCTACAATGAGCAGTTCTTC. Translating it yields CASSQGGGVSYNEQFF.

The sample holds a few counts of this clonotype. The chain recombines TRBV6-1 with TRBJ2-3; D is undetermined. The germline gives CDR1 MNHNS, CDR2 SASEGT. This CDR3 has 14 amino acids. V was pared by 2 bases and J by 0 bases, with 6 bases between. The CDR3 loop is CASSELESTDTQYF. The DNA for the CDR3 is TGTGCCAGCAGTGAACTTGAGAGCACAGATACGCAGTATTTT.

This clonotype appeared once. This may arise from a read error, as a much more abundant clone is one base away. The genes are TRBV11-3 and TRBJ1-1; D unclear. CDR3 size: 11 residues. The germline gives CDR1 SGHNT, CDR2 YENEEA. Trimming removed 1 base at V and 4 bases at J, with 1 base between. The CDR3 DNA sequence: TGTGCCAGCAGCTTAGCCACTGAAGCTTTCTTT. Its protein is CASSLATEAFF.

The V gene is TRBV6-5, the J gene TRBJ2-6, with TRBD1 matching 8 bases. Unmatched junction bases numbered 2, after V lost 5 bases and J lost 2 bases. The CDR3 is 15 amino acids. Germline loops: CDR1 MNHEY, CDR2 SVGAGI. The CDR3 region is CASSLQGAGANVLTF. In nucleotides, the CDR3 is TGTGCCAGCAGTCTACAGGGGGCTGGGGCCAACGTCCTGACTTTC.

This clonotype occurred once. The CDR3 DNA is TGTGCCAGCAGCTTACCCTGGACTAGCGGGGGTCCCGTTTCCCATGAGCAGTTCTTC. Amino acids: CASSLPWTSGGPVSHEQFF. V is TRBV11-3 and J is TRBJ2-1, with 13 bases lining up with TRBD2. CDR3 length: 19 residues. The germline V gene encodes CDR1 SGHNT and CDR2 YENEEA. V was clipped by 2 bases and J by 8 bases; unmatched bases: 15.

At least ten counts were recorded for this clonotype. The chain combines TRBV7-2 with TRBJ2-7, with D possibly TRBD2 on 6 matching bases. The CDR3 runs 14 residues. V was trimmed by 5 bases and J by 7 bases, leaving 18 bases between them. Germline values: CDR1 SGHTA, CDR2 FQGNSA. Here the CDR3 reads CASSAGGRTREQYF. In nucleotides, the CDR3 is TGTGCCAGCAGCGCTGGGGGGAGGACCAGAGAGCAGTACTTC.

This clonotype was found a few times. The chain carries TRBV7-9 and TRBJ2-5; 13 nucleotides align to TRBD2. CDR1 and CDR2 from the germline V gene are SEHNR and FQNEAQ (reference sequence). Losses at the gene ends were 5 bases for V and 5 bases for J; bases not matched to a gene: 8. This CDR3 comprises 16 residues. DNA of the CDR3: TGTGCCAGCAGCCCGCGTGGACTAGCGGGAGCTGAGACCCAGTACTTC. It yields the protein CASSPRGLAGAETQYF.

This clonotype was detected ten times or more. The chain is built from TRBV11-2 and TRBJ2-5; either TRBD1 or TRBD2 may fit D (7 bases each). Germline V gene lookup returns CDR1 SGHAT and CDR2 FQNNGV. Trimming cost V 4 bases and J 5 bases, with 17 bases left between them. This CDR3 spans 15 amino acids. The CDR3 spells CASSSVRGGWETQYF. Here the CDR3 DNA reads TGTGCCAGCAGCTCAGTCAGGGGGGGCTGGGAGACCCAGTACTTC.

The chain recombines TRBV18 with TRBJ1-5; tentatively, D is TRBD1 (6 bases). Germline V gene sequence: CDR1 KGHSH, CDR2 LQKENI. The ends were cut back, 5 bases at V and 1 base at J, with 12 bases in the middle. The CDR3 covers 15 residues. CDR3 bases: TGTGCCAGCTCAACAGAACAGGGAAGCAATCAGCCCCAGCATTTT. This sequence encodes CASSTEQGSNQPQHF.

The chain carries TRBV19 and TRBJ1-2; D gene uncertain. In germline, CDR1 is LNHDA, CDR2 SQIVND (reference sequence). The V gene lost 1 base and the J gene lost 2 bases, with 8 bases spanning the gap. The CDR3 has 14 amino acids. This chain's CDR3 is CASSIGRINYGYTF. DNA for the CDR3: TGTGCCAGTAGTATAGGACGAATAAACTATGGCTACACCTTC. The variable domain in full, with the rest retrieved from reference TRBV19 and TRBJ1-2, is DGGITQSPKYLFRKEGQNVTLSCEQNLNHDAMYWYRQDPGQGLRLIYYSQIVNDFQKGDIAEGYSVSREKKESFPLTVTSAQKNPTAFYLCASSIGRINYGYTFGSGTRLTVV.

This clonotype was seen repeatedly, ten times or more. V gene TRBV2 combines with J gene TRBJ2-4; the match to TRBD1 covers 9 bases. The CDR3 is 16 amino acids. Germline V lookup: CDR1 SNHLY, CDR2 FYNNEI. J was trimmed by 1 base and V by 1 base; bases with no gene match: 2. This CDR3 is CASSEGQGVAKNIQYF. The CDR3 nucleotides are TGTGCCAGCAGTGAAGGACAGGGGGTGGCCAAAAACATTCAGTACTTC.

The chain joins TRBV27 to TRBJ1-2; 7 positions agree with TRBD1. Germline V CDR1 and CDR2: MNHEY, SMNVEV (reference sequence). The V and J ends lost 2 bases and 8 bases, in that order; junction bases with no gene match: 5. This CDR3 comprises 13 residues. CDR3 loop: CASSLEGAAGYTF. For the CDR3, the DNA is TGTGCCAGCAGTTTAGAGGGGGCGGCGGGCTACACCTTC.

This clonotype was detected many times. The chain combines TRBV30 with TRBJ1-5; 7 nucleotides align to TRBD1. J gave up 2 bases and V 7 bases, and 8 bases lay outside the gene matches. Germline V gene sequence: CDR1 GTSNPN, CDR2 SVGIG (reference sequence). This CDR3 contains 14 residues. In nucleotides, the CDR3 is TGTGCCTATACCTTCGGACAGGGCAATCAGCCCCAGCATTTT. Its protein product is CAYTFGQGNQPQHF.

Ten or more counts support this clonotype. The chain joins TRBV20-1 to TRBJ2-7; 12 nucleotides line up with TRBD2. CDR1 and CDR2 (germline): DFQATT, SNEGSKA (reference sequence). This CDR3 is 14 amino acids long. The J segment lost 5 bases and the V segment lost 4 bases, leaving 6 bases of the junction unmatched. CDR3 coding DNA: TGCAGTGCTACGACTAGCGGGAGTCGCAACGAGCAGTACTTC. Translating gives CSATTSGSRNEQYF.